What follows are 28 T cell receptor beta chains derived from one specimen sequenced in a study of T cell repertoires in cytomegalovirus infection. The antigens these receptors bind are not known. From the reads, TCRdb called clonotypes with MiXCR, one entry per CDR3 protein. The sample has some 500,000 distinct CDR3 sequences; 40% are singletons. The sample here was cultured PBMCs, taken from culture after CMV antigen stimulation. These receptors originate from a human donor in good health (CMV status not recorded). Some clones in this sample may be carry-over from other donors' samples.

CDR3 region: CASTLTPGRGNSPLHF. CDR3 DNA sequence: TGTGCCAGCACCCTGACCCCGGGACGGGGGAATTCACCCCTCCACTTT. The J gene is TRBJ1-6, the V gene TRBV11-2, with D maybe TRBD1 (5 bases). The germline gives CDR1 SGHAT, CDR2 FQNNGV. This CDR3 spans 16 amino acids. V gave up 7 bases and J gave up 7 bases, with 20 bases separating them.

The chain uses TRBV11-2 and TRBJ2-5, with 10 bases aligning to TRBD2. V dropped 5 bases and J dropped 4; count of bases not matched to a gene: 10. CDR3 size: 16 residues. Germline V gene data show CDR1 as SGHAT and CDR2 as FQNNGV. The chain's CDR3 is CASSPSLAGEGETQYF. The CDR3 DNA is TGTGCCAGCAGCCCATCGCTAGCGGGAGAAGGAGAGACCCAGTACTTC.

This sequence joins TRBV7-9 and TRBJ1-2; D uncertain. Germline V gives CDR1 SEHNR, CDR2 FQNEAQ (reference sequence). With 2 bases removed from V and 5 bases from J, the gap between germline ends came to 12 bases. The CDR3 is 14 residues long. CDR3 in DNA: TGTGCCAGCAGCTTATCCGGGTCGGAGTATGGCTACACCTTC. It codes for CASSLSGSEYGYTF. The entire variable domain, with the rest obtained from reference TRBV7-9 and TRBJ1-2, is as follows: DTGVSQNPRHKITKRGQNVTFRCDPISEHNRLYWYRQTLGQGPEFLTYFQNEAQLEKSRLLSDRFSAERPKGSFSTLEIQRTEQGDSAMYLCASSLSGSEYGYTFGSGTRLTVV.

V is TRBV7-2 and J is TRBJ2-2, with 11 positions matching TRBD2. Germline CDR1 and CDR2: SGHTA and FQGNSA. With V trimmed by 5 bases and J by 3 bases, 5 bases remained unmatched. The CDR3 has 16 amino acids. The CDR3 loop is CASSHGGLADTGELFF. Written as DNA, the CDR3 is TGTGCCAGCAGCCACGGGGGACTAGCGGACACCGGGGAGCTGTTTTTT.

This chain connects TRBV6-6 to TRBJ2-3, with a weak D call TRBD2 (7 bases). This CDR3 spans 16 amino acids. Germline lookup yields CDR1 MNHNY and CDR2 SVGAGI (reference sequence). Trimming cost V 5 bases and J 1 base, with 16 bases left between them. The CDR3 loop is CASSAVRGGRTDTQYF. The CDR3 DNA follows: TGTGCCAGCAGTGCGGTCCGCGGGGGCCGCACAGATACGCAGTATTTT.

J is TRBJ2-2 and V is TRBV6-1, with TRBD2 matching over 11 bases. The CDR3 consists of 18 residues. The germline CDR1 and CDR2 sequences are MNHNS and SASEGT. Trimming removed 5 bases from V and 4 bases from J; junction bases left unmatched: 12. The CDR3 region has the DNA TGTGCCAGCAGTTACGGTCTAGCGGGAGGTCCAGGCACCGGGGAGCTGTTTTTT. It specifies CASSYGLAGGPGTGELFF.

This clonotype was recorded at least ten times. The chain joins TRBV7-2 to TRBJ1-1, with TRBD1 matching over 9 bases. The CDR3 has 14 residues. Germline CDR1 reads SGHTA; CDR2 reads FQGNSA. The J segment lost 8 bases and the V segment lost 5 bases, leaving 9 bases of the junction unmatched. This chain's CDR3 is CASSTNRDREEAFF. CDR3 bases: TGTGCCAGCAGCACCAACCGGGACAGGGAGGAAGCTTTCTTT.

The chain joins TRBV7-9 to TRBJ1-1; D gene unclear. This CDR3 comprises 15 residues. The V gene's germline CDR1 is SEHNR and CDR2 FQNEAQ (reference sequence). V was shortened by 4 bases and J by 1 base, with 13 bases between the two germline ends. The CDR3 DNA follows: TGTGCCAGCAGCTCCCCAGCGCGCCGGAACACTGAAGCTTTCTTT. Its protein product is CASSSPARRNTEAFF.

The chain recombines TRBV25-1 with TRBJ2-5; TRBD2 might be the D (6 bases). V shed 7 bases and J shed 1 base, with 13 bases lying between them. The CDR3 has 14 amino acids. The germline CDR1 and CDR2 sequences are MGHDK and SYGVNS. The CDR3 nucleotides read TGTGCCAGCACCCCGAGGACTACCCAAGAGACCCAGTACTTC. It encodes CASTPRTTQETQYF.

This sequence joins TRBV6-1 and TRBJ2-3; D possibly corresponds to TRBD2 (5 bases). This CDR3 is built from 16 residues. With 11 bases removed from V and 6 bases from J, the gap between germline ends came to 27 bases. Germline lookup yields CDR1 MNHNS and CDR2 SASEGT. The CDR3 coding sequence is TGTGCCCCAAGGAGTGGTAGTCTGCGACGAGGGGATACGCAGTATTTT. This sequence encodes CAPRSGSLRRGDTQYF.

The rearrangement links TRBV12-3 or TRBV12-4 to TRBJ1-2, with D possibly TRBD1 on 5 matching bases. V lost 5 bases to trimming and J lost 3 bases, with 13 bases between them. There are 14 residues in the CDR3. The CDR3: CASSPVGGDYGYTF. CDR3 coding DNA: TGTGCCAGCAGTCCCGTCGGGGGGGACTATGGCTACACCTTC.

This clonotype was seen many times. The chain is built from TRBV7-2 and TRBJ2-6, with TRBD1 as a possible D gene (6 bases). CDR3 length: 16 amino acids. The germline CDR1 and CDR2 sequences are SGHTA and FQGNSA. V was clipped by 0 bases and J by 3 bases, with 9 bases between them. DNA for the CDR3: TGTGCCAGCAGCTTAGCGGGGGCGGTTGGGGCCAACGTCCTGACTTTC. Translation gives CASSLAGAVGANVLTF.

This clonotype has a count of ten or more. CDR3: CASSFGTGTSELTDTQYF. DNA for the CDR3: TGTGCCAGCAGCTTTGGGACCGGGACTAGCGAACTCACAGATACGCAGTATTTT. This chain links TRBV7-9 with TRBJ2-3, with TRBD2 matching 10 bases. Germline V gene sequence: CDR1 SEHNR, CDR2 FQNEAQ (reference sequence). With V trimmed by 3 bases and J by 2 bases, 11 bases remained unmatched. CDR3 length: 18 amino acids.

The chain has TRBV6-1 and TRBJ2-1, with 8 bases matching TRBD2. The V gene end was trimmed by 7 bases and the J gene end by 6 bases; junction bases not matched to a gene: 11. The CDR3 consists of 15 residues. Germline V lookup: CDR1 MNHNS, CDR2 SASEGT. The CDR3 DNA reads as TGTGCCAGCAACCACCCCGGGACTAGGGGCAATGAGCAGTTCTTC. Translated, it gives CASNHPGTRGNEQFF.

This clonotype was observed once. The rearrangement uses TRBV7-8 and TRBJ1-2, with 9 bases aligning to TRBD1. This CDR3 comprises 16 residues. V was pared by 1 base and J by 5 bases, with 8 bases of the junction left unmatched. CDR1 and CDR2 from the germline V gene are SGHVS and FQNEAQ. The CDR3 sequence is CASSLEGTGRTYGYTF. CDR3 nucleotides: TGTGCCAGCAGCTTAGAGGGGACAGGGAGAACGTATGGCTACACCTTC.

This rearrangement joins TRBV11-2 to TRBJ2-1; D possibly corresponds to TRBD1 (5 bases). Between the trimmed V and J ends, which lost 5 bases and 2 bases, there was a span of 13 bases. This CDR3 is 15 amino acids long. Germline CDR1 and CDR2: SGHAT and FQNNGV. The CDR3 DNA sequence: TGTGCCAGCAGCCCAGGGCAGTTAACCTACAATGAGCAGTTCTTC. As protein: CASSPGQLTYNEQFF. The full variable domain, completed using reference TRBV11-2 and TRBJ2-1, is EAGVAQSPRYKIIEKRQSVAFWCNPISGHATLYWYQQILGQGPKLLIQFQNNGVVDDSQLPKDRFSAERLKGVDSTLKIQPAKLEDSAVYLCASSPGQLTYNEQFFGPGTRLTVL.

This clonotype occurred a few times. The rearrangement uses TRBV6-2 or TRBV6-3 and TRBJ2-7, with 7 nucleotides matching TRBD2. The length of the CDR3 is 14 residues. Germline V gives CDR1 MNHEY, CDR2 SVGEGT. Losses at the gene ends were 6 bases for V and 3 bases for J; bases not matched to a gene: 8. The CDR3 coding sequence is TGTGCCAGCAGCAGTTACAGCGGGGACTACGAGCAGTACTTC. Amino acid sequence: CASSSYSGDYEQYF.

The chain has TRBV7-2 and TRBJ2-3; TRBD2 aligns across 11 bases. This CDR3 comprises 16 residues. Germline lookup yields CDR1 SGHTA and CDR2 FQGNSA. J lost 2 bases, V lost 5 bases, and 6 bases had no gene match. The CDR3 region is CASSPLAGGITDTQYF. The CDR3 region has the DNA TGTGCCAGCAGCCCCTTAGCGGGGGGGATCACAGATACGCAGTATTTT.

This clonotype has more than one count but fewer than ten. V gene TRBV7-2 combines with J gene TRBJ2-1; 9 nucleotides agree with TRBD2. Germline V gene sequence: CDR1 SGHTA, CDR2 FQGNSA. The CDR3 length is 17 residues. The junction had 4 bases not matched to a gene; V was cut back by 1 base and J by 0 bases. Written as DNA, the CDR3 is TGTGCCAGCAGCTTAGTCACTAGCGGGTACTCCTACAATGAGCAGTTCTTC. It specifies CASSLVTSGYSYNEQFF.

This clonotype was seen a handful of times. CDR3 coding DNA: TGTGCCAGTTTAGCGGGAGGGCTTTCCGGGGAGCTGTTTTTT. Encoded protein: CASLAGGLSGELFF. This chain connects TRBV2 to TRBJ2-2; 11 bases align to TRBD2. Germline loops: CDR1 SNHLY, CDR2 FYNNEI. CDR3 length: 14 amino acids. J was trimmed by 6 bases and V by 9 bases; bases with no gene match: 6.

The table lists this clonotype with a few counts. The rearrangement links TRBV12-3 or TRBV12-4 to TRBJ2-1; D is unclear. The CDR3 has 15 amino acids. Trimming removed 3 bases from V and 4 bases from J, with 13 bases in between. CDR3 sequence reads: CASSFFGGLYNEQFF. Here the CDR3 DNA reads TGTGCCAGCAGTTTTTTTGGCGGTCTGTACAATGAGCAGTTCTTC.

In this sample, this clonotype turned up many times. The genes are TRBV7-2 and TRBJ2-3, with 15 bases that match TRBD2. CDR1 and CDR2 from the germline V gene are SGHTA and FQGNSA. With 5 bases clipped from V and 6 bases from J, the junction kept 12 bases outside the gene matches. The CDR3 spans 18 residues. The CDR3 reads CASSGQTRTSGGVDTQYF. The CDR3, as DNA: TGTGCCAGCAGCGGCCAAACTCGGACTAGCGGGGGGGTCGATACGCAGTATTTT. Combining the CDR3 with reference TRBV7-2 and TRBJ2-3 gives the whole variable domain GAGVSQSPSNKVTEKGKDVELRCDPISGHTALYWYRQSLGQGLEFLIYFQGNSAPDKSGLPSDRFSAERTGGSVSTLTIQRTQQEDSAVYLCASSGQTRTSGGVDTQYFGPGTRLTVL.

The chain recombines TRBV20-1 with TRBJ1-5; a weak D match, TRBD1 (5 bases). Germline-derived CDR1 and CDR2 are DFQATT and SNEGSKA (reference sequence). The CDR3 contains 13 residues. V lost 6 bases to trimming and J lost 0 bases, with 9 bases between them. CDR3 DNA sequence: TGCAGTGCGCTCAGGGTTAGCAATCAGCCCCAGCATTTT. It encodes CSALRVSNQPQHF.

This sequence joins TRBV7-2 and TRBJ2-1, with TRBD1 matching over 7 bases. Germline V gene sequence: CDR1 SGHTA, CDR2 FQGNSA. V trimming: 2 bases; J trimming: 3 bases; junction bases outside the gene matches: 4. The CDR3 totals 15 residues. In nucleotides, the CDR3 is TGTGCCAGCAGCTTATGGGACAGTCACTACAATGAGCAGTTCTTC. Its protein product is CASSLWDSHYNEQFF.

This clonotype has only a few counts. This chain links TRBV7-8 with TRBJ1-5; 8 bases agree with TRBD1. Trimming removed 5 bases from V and 6 bases from J; junction bases left unmatched: 9. The germline gives CDR1 SGHVS, CDR2 FQNEAQ. CDR3 length: 15 residues. CDR3 DNA sequence: TGTGCCAGCAGCGACAGGGGCAGATTTGGTCAGCCCCAGCATTTT. Translated: CASSDRGRFGQPQHF.

The chain couples TRBV5-6 to TRBJ2-3; D is perhaps TRBD2 (7 bases). Germline CDR1 SGHDT, CDR2 YYEEEE. Trimming stripped 0 bases from V and 5 bases from J, with 13 bases between. The CDR3 covers 15 residues. The CDR3 region has the DNA TGTGCCAGCAGCTTGGTAGGGGGGGGCCAAGATACGCAGTATTTT. Amino acids: CASSLVGGGQDTQYF.

This clonotype was seen a handful of times. DNA for the CDR3: TGTGCCAGCAGCCGTTACAGGGATTCAGCTTTCTTT. Residues: CASSRYRDSAFF. The chain has TRBV6-6 and TRBJ1-1, with a tentative D call TRBD1 (6 bases). The germline CDR1 and CDR2 sequences are MNHNY and SVGAGI (reference sequence). V shed 6 bases and J shed 10 bases, with 15 bases lying between them. This CDR3 spans 12 amino acids.

The rearrangement joins TRBV5-1 to TRBJ2-1, with 9 bases lining up with TRBD2. V gave up 2 bases and J gave up 8 bases; unmatched junction bases: 8. The CDR3 runs 15 residues. Germline-derived CDR1 and CDR2 are SGHRS and YFSETQ. The CDR3 nucleotides read TGCGCCAGCAGCTTAGGACTAGCGCGATGGGATGAGCAGTTCTTC. Translating it yields CASSLGLARWDEQFF.